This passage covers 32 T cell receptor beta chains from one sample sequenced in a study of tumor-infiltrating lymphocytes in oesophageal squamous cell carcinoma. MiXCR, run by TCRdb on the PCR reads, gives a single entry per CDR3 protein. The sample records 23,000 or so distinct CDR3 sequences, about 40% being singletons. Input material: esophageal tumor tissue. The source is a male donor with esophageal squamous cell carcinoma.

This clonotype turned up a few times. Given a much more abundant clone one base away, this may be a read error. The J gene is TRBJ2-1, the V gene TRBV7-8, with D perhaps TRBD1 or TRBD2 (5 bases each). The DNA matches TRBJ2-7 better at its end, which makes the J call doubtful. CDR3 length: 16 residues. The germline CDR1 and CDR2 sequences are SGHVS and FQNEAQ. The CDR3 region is CASSRDGQSSYNEQYF. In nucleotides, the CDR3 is TGTGCCAGCAGCCGGGACGGTCAGAGCTCCTACAATGAGCAGTACTTC.

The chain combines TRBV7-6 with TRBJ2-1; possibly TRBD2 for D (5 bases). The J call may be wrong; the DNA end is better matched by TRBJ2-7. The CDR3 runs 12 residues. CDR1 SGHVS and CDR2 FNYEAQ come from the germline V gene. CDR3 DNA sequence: TGTGCCAGCAGCTCCCAAGAGGGAGAGCAGTACTTC. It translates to CASSSQEGEQYF.

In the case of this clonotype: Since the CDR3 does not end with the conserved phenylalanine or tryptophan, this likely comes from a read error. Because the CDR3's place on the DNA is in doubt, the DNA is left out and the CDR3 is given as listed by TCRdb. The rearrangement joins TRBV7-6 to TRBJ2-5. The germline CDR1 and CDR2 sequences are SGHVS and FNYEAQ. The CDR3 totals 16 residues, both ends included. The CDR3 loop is CASSPDVTNYGYTFCS.

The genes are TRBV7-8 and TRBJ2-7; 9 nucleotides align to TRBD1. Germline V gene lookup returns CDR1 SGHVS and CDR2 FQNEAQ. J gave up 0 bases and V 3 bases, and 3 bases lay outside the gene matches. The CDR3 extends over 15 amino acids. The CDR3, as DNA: TGTGCCAGCAGCTTTGGGACAGGGCACTCCTACGAGCAGTACTTC. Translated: CASSFGTGHSYEQYF.

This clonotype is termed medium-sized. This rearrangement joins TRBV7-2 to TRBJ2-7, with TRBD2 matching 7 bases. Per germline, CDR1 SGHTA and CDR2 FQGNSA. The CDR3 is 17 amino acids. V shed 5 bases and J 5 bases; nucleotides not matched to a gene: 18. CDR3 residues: CASSVLYGLEGSHEQYF. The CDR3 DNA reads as TGTGCCAGCAGCGTCCTATACGGACTAGAAGGCAGCCACGAGCAGTACTTC.

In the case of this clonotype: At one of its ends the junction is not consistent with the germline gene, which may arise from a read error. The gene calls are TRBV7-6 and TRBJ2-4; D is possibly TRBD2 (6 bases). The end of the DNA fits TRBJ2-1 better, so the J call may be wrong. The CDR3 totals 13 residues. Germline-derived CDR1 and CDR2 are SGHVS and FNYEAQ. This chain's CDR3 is CASSPGLNNEQFF. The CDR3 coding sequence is TGTGCTAGCAGCCCGGGACTTAACAATGAGCAGTTCTTC.

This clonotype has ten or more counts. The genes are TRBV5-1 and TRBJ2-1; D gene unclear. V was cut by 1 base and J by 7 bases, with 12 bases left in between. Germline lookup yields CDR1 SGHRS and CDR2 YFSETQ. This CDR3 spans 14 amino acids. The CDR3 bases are TGCGCCAGCAGCTTGTCCCGGGTTCGGAATGAGCAGTTCTTC. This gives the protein CASSLSRVRNEQFF.

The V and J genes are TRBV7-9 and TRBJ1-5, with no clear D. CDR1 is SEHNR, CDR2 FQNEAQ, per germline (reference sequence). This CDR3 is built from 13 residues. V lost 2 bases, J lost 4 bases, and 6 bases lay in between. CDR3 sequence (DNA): TGTGCCAGCAGCTTATCAGTAAATCAGCCCCAGCATTTT. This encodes CASSLSVNQPQHF.

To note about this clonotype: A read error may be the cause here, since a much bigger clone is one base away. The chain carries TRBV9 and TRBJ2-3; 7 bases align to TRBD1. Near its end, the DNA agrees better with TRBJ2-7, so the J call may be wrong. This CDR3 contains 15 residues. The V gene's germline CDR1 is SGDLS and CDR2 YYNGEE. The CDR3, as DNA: TGTGCCAGCAGCGGTGCAGGGGGAGACTACAATGAGCAGTACTTC. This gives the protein CASSGAGGDYNEQYF.

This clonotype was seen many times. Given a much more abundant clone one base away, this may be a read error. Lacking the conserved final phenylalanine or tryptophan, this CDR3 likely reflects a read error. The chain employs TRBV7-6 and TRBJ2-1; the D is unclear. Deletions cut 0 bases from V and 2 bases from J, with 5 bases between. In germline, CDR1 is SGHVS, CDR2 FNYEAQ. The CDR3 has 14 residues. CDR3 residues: CASSLAGTYNEQFL. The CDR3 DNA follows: TGTGCCAGCAGCTTAGCAGGGACCTACAATGAGCAGTTCTTG.

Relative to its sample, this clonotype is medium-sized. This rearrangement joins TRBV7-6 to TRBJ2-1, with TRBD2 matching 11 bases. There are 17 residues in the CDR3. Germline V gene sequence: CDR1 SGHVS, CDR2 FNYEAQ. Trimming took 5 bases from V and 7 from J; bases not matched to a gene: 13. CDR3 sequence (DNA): TGTGCCAGCAGCATTCAAGGAGGGGCTAGCGGGGGGAATGAGCAGTTCTTC. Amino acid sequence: CASSIQGGASGGNEQFF.

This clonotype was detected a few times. In DNA form, the CDR3 reads TGTGCCAGCAGTTCCCGGGTCTATGGCTACACCTTC. As protein: CASSSRVYGYTF. The chain uses TRBV28 and TRBJ1-2; D ambiguous. V was pared by 4 bases and J by 4 bases, with 7 bases between. CDR3 length: 12 residues. Germline CDR1 reads MDHEN; CDR2 reads SYDVKM.

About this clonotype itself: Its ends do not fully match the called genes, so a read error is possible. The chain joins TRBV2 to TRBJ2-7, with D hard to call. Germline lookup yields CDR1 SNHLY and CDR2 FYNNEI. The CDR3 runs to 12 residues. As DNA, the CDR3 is TGTGCCAGCAATAGAGAGCTCTACGAGCAGTACTTT. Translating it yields CASNRELYEQYF. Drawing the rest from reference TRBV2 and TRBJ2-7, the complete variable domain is EPEVTQTPSHQVTQMGQEVILRCVPISNHLYFYWYRQILGQKVEFLVSFYNNEISEKSEIFDDQFSVERPDGSNFTLKIRSTKLEDSAMYFCASNRELYEQYFGPGTRLTVT.

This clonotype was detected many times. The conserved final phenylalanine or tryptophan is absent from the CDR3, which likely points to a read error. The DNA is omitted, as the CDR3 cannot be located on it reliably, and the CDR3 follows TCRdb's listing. CDR3 residues: CASSRNQL. This sequence joins TRBV7-2 and TRBJ2-6. The CDR3 length equals 8 residues, ends included. Germline V gene lookup returns CDR1 SGHTA and CDR2 FQGNSA.

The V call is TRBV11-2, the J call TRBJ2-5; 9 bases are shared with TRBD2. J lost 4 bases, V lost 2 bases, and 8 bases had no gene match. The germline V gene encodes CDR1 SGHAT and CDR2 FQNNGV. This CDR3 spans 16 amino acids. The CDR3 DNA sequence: TGTGCCAGCAGCTTAAGCCTAGCGGGGTTGGGAGAGACCCAGTACTTC. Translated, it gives CASSLSLAGLGETQYF.

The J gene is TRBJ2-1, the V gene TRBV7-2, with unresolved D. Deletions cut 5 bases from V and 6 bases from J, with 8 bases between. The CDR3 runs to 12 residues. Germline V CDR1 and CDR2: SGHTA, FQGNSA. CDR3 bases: TGTGCCAGCAGCCAAAGTGGCAATGAGCAGTTCTTC. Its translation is CASSQSGNEQFF.

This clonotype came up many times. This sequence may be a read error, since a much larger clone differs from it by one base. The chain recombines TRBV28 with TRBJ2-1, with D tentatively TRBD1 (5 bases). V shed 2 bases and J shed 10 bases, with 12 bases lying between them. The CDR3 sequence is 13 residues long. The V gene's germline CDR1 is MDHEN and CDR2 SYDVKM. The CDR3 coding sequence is TGTGCCAGCAGTTTAGACAGTACCTACGAGCAGTTCTTC. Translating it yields CASSLDSTYEQFF.

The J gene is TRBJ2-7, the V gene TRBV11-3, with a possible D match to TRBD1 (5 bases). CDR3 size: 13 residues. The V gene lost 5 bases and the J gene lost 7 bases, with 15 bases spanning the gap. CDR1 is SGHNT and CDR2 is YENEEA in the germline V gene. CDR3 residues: CASSRGSYNEQYF. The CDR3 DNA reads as TGTGCCAGCAGCAGGGGCTCCTACAATGAGCAGTACTTC. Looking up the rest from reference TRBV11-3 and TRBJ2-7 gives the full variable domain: EAGVVQSPRYKIIEKKQPVAFWCNPISGHNTLYWYLQNLGQGPELLIRYENEEAVDDSQLPKDRFSAERLKGVDSTLKIQPAELGDSAVYLCASSRGSYNEQYFGPGTRLTVT.

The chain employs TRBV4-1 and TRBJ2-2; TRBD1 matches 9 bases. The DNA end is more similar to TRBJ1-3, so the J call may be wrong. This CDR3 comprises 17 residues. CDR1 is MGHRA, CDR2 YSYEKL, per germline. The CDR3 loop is CASSQALTGGGGNTIYF. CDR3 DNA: TGCGCCAGCAGCCAAGCCCTGACAGGGGGAGGCGGAAACACCATATATTTT.

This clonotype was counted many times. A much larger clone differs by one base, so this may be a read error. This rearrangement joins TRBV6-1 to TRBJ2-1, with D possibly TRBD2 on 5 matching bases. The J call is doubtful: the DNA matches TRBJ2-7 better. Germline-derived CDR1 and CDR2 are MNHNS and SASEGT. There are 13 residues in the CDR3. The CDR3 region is CASSTLGGYEQYF. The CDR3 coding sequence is TGTGCCAGCAGTACACTAGGAGGCTATGAGCAGTACTTC.

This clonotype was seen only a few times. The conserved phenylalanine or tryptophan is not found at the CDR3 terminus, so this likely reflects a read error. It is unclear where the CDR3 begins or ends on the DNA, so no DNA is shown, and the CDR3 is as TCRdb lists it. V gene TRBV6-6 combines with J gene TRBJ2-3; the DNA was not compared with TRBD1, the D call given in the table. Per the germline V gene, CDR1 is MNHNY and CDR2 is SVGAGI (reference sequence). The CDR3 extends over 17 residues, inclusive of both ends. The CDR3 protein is CASRPTGQSRYGYTFGS.

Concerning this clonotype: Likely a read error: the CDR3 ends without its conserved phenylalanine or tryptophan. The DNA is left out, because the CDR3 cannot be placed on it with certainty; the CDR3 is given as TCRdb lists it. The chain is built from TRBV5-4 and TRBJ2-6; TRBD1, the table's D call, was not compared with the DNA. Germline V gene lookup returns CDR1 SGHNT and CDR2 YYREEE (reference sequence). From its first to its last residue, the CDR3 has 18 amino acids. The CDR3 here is CASSLFQGTGANVLTFGA.

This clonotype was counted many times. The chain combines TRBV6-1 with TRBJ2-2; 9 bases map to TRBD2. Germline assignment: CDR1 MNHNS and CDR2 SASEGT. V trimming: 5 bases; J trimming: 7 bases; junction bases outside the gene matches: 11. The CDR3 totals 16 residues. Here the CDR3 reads CASSSPLRGGIGELFF. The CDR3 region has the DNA TGTGCCAGCAGTTCCCCTTTGCGGGGGGGTATCGGGGAGCTGTTTTTT.

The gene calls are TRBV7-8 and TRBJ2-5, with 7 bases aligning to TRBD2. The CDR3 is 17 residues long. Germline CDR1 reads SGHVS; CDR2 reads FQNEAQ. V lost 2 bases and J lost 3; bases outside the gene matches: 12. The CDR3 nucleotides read TGTGCCAGCAGCTTAACAACACTAAGGAGCGGGGAAGAGACCCAGTACTTC. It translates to CASSLTTLRSGEETQYF.

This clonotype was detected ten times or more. The CDR3 sequence is CASSPQAGGPTDTQYF. The CDR3 region has the DNA TGTGCCAGTAGTCCTCAAGCGGGAGGGCCCACAGATACGCAGTATTTT. The V and J genes are TRBV19 and TRBJ2-3; TRBD2 matches 10 bases. V dropped 5 bases and J dropped 2; count of bases not matched to a gene: 7. The CDR3 is 16 residues long. Per the germline V gene, CDR1 is LNHDA and CDR2 is SQIVND (reference sequence).

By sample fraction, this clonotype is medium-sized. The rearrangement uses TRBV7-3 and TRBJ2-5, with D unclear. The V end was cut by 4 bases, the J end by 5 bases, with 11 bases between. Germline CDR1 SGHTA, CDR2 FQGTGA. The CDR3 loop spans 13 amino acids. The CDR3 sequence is CASSWWVGETQYF. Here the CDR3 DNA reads TGTGCCAGCAGCTGGTGGGTGGGGGAGACCCAGTACTTC.

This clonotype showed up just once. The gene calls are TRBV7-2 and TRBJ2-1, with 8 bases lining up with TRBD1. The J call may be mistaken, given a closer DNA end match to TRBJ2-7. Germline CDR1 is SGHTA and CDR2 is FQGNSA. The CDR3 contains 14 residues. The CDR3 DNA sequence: TGTGCCAGCAGCGTGTGGACAGGGTCCTACGAGCAGTACTTC. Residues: CASSVWTGSYEQYF.

CDR3 sequence reads: CASSPPGWEGQETQYF. The CDR3, as DNA: TGTGCCAGTAGCCCCCCCGGGTGGGAGGGGCAAGAGACCCAGTACTTC. The chain is built from TRBV19 and TRBJ2-5; 7 bases align to TRBD2. There are 16 residues in the CDR3. V lost 6 bases to trimming and J lost 2 bases; unmatched junction nucleotides: 12. The germline gives CDR1 LNHDA, CDR2 SQIVND (reference sequence).

The CDR3 coding sequence is TGTGCCAGCAGCTTAGCCGCAGGGAACTACGAGCAGTACTTC. Its protein is CASSLAAGNYEQYF. The rearrangement joins TRBV7-2 to TRBJ2-7; D is possibly TRBD1 (5 bases). The germline V gene encodes CDR1 SGHTA and CDR2 FQGNSA. V gave up 0 bases and J gave up 3 bases, with 9 bases separating them. This CDR3 spans 14 amino acids.

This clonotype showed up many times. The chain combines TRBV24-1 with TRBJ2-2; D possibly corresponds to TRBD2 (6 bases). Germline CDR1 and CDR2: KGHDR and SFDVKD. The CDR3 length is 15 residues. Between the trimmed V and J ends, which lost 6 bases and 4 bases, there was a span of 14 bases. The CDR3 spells CATSPPGEGTGELFF. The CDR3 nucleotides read TGTGCCACCAGTCCTCCGGGGGAAGGCACCGGGGAGCTGTTTTTT.

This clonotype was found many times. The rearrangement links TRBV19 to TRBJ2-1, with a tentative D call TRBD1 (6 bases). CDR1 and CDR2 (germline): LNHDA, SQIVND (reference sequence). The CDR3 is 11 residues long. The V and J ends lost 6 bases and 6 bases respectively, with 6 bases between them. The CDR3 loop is CASRGANEQFF. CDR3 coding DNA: TGTGCCAGTAGGGGGGCCAATGAGCAGTTCTTC.

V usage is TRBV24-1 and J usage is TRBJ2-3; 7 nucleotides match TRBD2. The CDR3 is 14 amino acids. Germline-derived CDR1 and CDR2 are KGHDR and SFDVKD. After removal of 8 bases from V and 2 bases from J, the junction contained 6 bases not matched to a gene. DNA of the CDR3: TGTGCCACCACGCCTAGCGGATCCACAGATACGCAGTATTTT. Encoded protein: CATTPSGSTDTQYF.